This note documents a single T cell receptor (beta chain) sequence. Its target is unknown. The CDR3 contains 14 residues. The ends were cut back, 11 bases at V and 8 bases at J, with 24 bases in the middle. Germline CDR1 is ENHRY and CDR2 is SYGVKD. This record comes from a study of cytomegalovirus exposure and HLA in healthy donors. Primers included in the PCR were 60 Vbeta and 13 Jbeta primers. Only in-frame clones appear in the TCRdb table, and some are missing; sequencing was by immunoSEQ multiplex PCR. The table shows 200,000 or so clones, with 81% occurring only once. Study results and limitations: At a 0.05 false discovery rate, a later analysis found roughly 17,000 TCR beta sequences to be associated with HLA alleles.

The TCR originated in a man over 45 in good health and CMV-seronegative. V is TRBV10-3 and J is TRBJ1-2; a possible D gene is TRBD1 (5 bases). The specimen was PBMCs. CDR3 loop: CASRSGGDRSGYTF. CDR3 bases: TGTGCCTCTCGGAGTGGAGGGGACCGCTCCGGCTACACCTTC.